This T cell receptor (beta chain) emerged from a study of CD8+ T cells in alopecia areata. Study as a whole: Those patients who were treated received oral tofacitinib, which was given at 5 to 10 mg twice daily for moderate-to-severe alopecia areata.

The treatment denotes: oral pan-JAK inhibitor, 5-10 mg twice daily. The CDR3 is 16 residues long. After removal of 1 base from V and 3 bases from J, the junction contained 8 bases not matched to a gene. Looked up from germline, CDR1 is SGHDT and CDR2 is YYEEEE. The sequencing template was cDNA reverse transcribed from extracted RNA. Profiled with immunoSEQ multiplex PCR; TCRdb holds only in-frame clones, not every one. The sample lists 70,000 or so clones; 29% were seen once. A word on this clone: Antigen specificity is unknown.

Notes on the study in general: One nonresponder leaves baseline CD8+ expansion's link to response uncertain. Clonality exceeded that of normal scalp in lesional scalp, most notably in alopecia totalis/universalis.

The genes are TRBV5-6 and TRBJ2-7, with TRBD1 matching 9 bases. The sample here was CD8+ T cells sorted from blood, taken at week 4, from a patient treated with tofacitinib. The clonotype originates from a human donor with alopecia areata. The CDR3 sequence: CASSLWGTGIGYEQYF. In nucleotides, the CDR3 is TGTGCCAGCAGCTTGTGGGGGACAGGGATTGGCTACGAGCAGTACTTC.